This TCR beta chain was observed in a study of graft-versus-host responses after intestinal transplantation. Study-wide points: Researchers found peak circulating GvH clone levels linked to early post-transplant HvG declines.

Intraepithelial plus lamina propria lymphocytes were released by processing graft tissue. The CDR3 is 15 amino acids. Germline CDR1 SGHDN, CDR2 FVKESK. TCRdb keeps only in-frame clones here, not all; method: immunoSEQ multiplex PCR. In the table there are about 1,900 clones, roughly 90% of which are singletons. The sample holds one count of this clone. Its antigen is unknown. The genes are TRBV14 and TRBJ2-5; D not certain. The J call may be faulty, since TRBJ2-7 better matches the DNA end. This receptor was identified in a human patient who received an intestinal transplant, so some T cells may come from the graft donor. The sequencing here drew on ileum tissue, taken about 70 days after transplant. For the CDR3, the DNA is TGTGCCAGCAGCCAAGCCAGCCGGTGTTGCTACGAGCAGTACTTC. It translates to CASSQASRCCYEQYF.